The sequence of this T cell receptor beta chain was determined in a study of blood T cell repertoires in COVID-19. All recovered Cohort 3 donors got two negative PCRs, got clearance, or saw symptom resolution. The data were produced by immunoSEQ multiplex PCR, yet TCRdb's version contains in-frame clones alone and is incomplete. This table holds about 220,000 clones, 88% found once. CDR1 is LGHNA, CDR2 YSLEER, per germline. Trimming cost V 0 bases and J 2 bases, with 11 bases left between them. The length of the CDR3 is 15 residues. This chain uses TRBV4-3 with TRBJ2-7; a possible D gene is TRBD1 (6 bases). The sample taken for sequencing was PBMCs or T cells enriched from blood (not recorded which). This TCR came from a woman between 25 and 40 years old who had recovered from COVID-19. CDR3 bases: TGCGCCAGCAGCCAAGAACCTGGGGGCGCCTACGAGCAGTACTTC. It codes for CASSQEPGGAYEQYF.